A single sample gave rise to the 10 T cell receptor beta chains below, sequenced in a study of shared clonotypes between healthy human individuals. Generated by immunoSEQ multiplex PCR, the TCRdb table keeps only in-frame clones and is missing some. The table includes around 600,000 clones, 85% to 95% detected once. The naive CD8 population came from CD45RO-negative cells selected for CCR7, without terminally differentiated effector memory CD45RA+ cells. Specimen: naive CD8+ T cells sorted from blood. The receptors shown here come from a woman in her thirties in good health.

This clone was detected once. The chain couples TRBV6-1 to TRBJ2-3, with a weak D call TRBD1 (5 bases). With 8 bases removed from V and 2 bases from J, the gap between germline ends came to 11 bases. Germline V gene sequence: CDR1 MNHNS, CDR2 SASEGT. The CDR3 sequence is 13 residues long. The CDR3 protein is CASWSDNTDTQYF. The CDR3 region has the DNA TGTGCCAGCTGGTCGGACAACACAGATACGCAGTATTTT.

The sample holds one count of this clone. The rearrangement joins TRBV6-1 to TRBJ2-7, with TRBD1 matching over 9 bases. This CDR3 is 16 amino acids long. Germline CDR1 and CDR2: MNHNS and SASEGT. V lost 3 bases, J lost 0 bases, and 6 bases stayed unmatched. The CDR3 sequence: CASSDPRDRDSYEQYF. DNA for the CDR3: TGTGCCAGCAGTGACCCCAGGGACAGGGACTCCTACGAGCAGTACTTC.

The rearrangement links TRBV28 to TRBJ2-1; TRBD1 aligns across 7 bases. CDR1 and CDR2 from the germline V gene are MDHEN and SYDVKM. The CDR3 spans 13 residues. Losses at the gene ends were 6 bases for V and 15 bases for J; bases not matched to a gene: 14. The CDR3 reads CASSLPTGIPPFF. CDR3 coding DNA: TGTGCCAGCAGCCTACCGACAGGGATTCCGCCGTTCTTC.

The CDR3 coding sequence is TGTGCCAGTAGTACGGCTAGCGGCTCCTACGAGCAGTACTTC. It codes for CASSTASGSYEQYF. The chain has TRBV19 and TRBJ2-7, with 7 positions matching TRBD2. The V segment lost 4 bases and the J segment 0 bases; nucleotides outside the gene matches: 3. Germline V CDR1 and CDR2: LNHDA, SQIVND (reference sequence). The CDR3 runs 14 residues.

Comments on this clone: This sample also contains other DNA sequences that code for the same CDR3. The V gene is TRBV27, the J gene TRBJ2-7; TRBD2 agrees at 11 bases. From germline, CDR1 is MNHEY and CDR2 SMNVEV (reference sequence). Losses at the gene ends were 5 bases for V and 2 bases for J; bases not matched to a gene: 5. The CDR3 is 15 residues long. The DNA of the CDR3 is TGTGCCAGCAGTCCAGGGACTAGCGGTACCTACGAGCAGTACTTC. Translated, it gives CASSPGTSGTYEQYF.

J is TRBJ2-3 and V is TRBV5-4, with 9 bases identical to TRBD1. The CDR3 runs to 15 residues. With 4 bases clipped from V and 1 base from J, the junction kept 4 bases outside the gene matches. The V gene's germline CDR1 is SGHNT and CDR2 YYREEE (reference sequence). In DNA, the CDR3 is TGTGCCAGCAGCCCCGGGACAGGGCGCACAGATACGCAGTATTTT. Translated, it gives CASSPGTGRTDTQYF. Full variable domain (rest looked up from reference TRBV5-4 and TRBJ2-3): ETGVTQSPTHLIKTRGQQVTLRCSSQSGHNTVSWYQQALGQGPQFIFQYYREEENGRGNFPPRFSGLQFPNYSSELNVNALELDDSALYLCASSPGTGRTDTQYFGPGTRLTVL.

This sequence joins TRBV27 and TRBJ2-1; a weak D match, TRBD2 (6 bases). The CDR3 spans 15 residues. CDR1 and CDR2 from the germline V gene are MNHEY and SMNVEV (reference sequence). V was shortened by 7 bases and J by 7 bases, with 20 bases between the two germline ends. CDR3 in amino acids: CASMRGPGDPNEQFF. In DNA, the CDR3 is TGTGCCAGCATGAGGGGACCGGGGGACCCTAATGAGCAGTTCTTC.

The gene calls are TRBV5-1 and TRBJ2-2; D may be TRBD2 (5 bases). Trimming took 4 bases from V and 2 from J, leaving 12 bases between them. This CDR3 contains 15 residues. Germline CDR1 SGHRS, CDR2 YFSETQ. The CDR3 spells CASSQGLLNTGELFF. CDR3 sequence (DNA): TGCGCCAGCAGCCAAGGACTGTTAAACACCGGGGAGCTGTTTTTT.

The CDR3 here is CASSLVRASASGKYF. In nucleotides, the CDR3 is TGTGCCAGCAGCTTAGTCAGGGCTAGCGCCTCGGGGAAGTACTTC. This chain connects TRBV7-8 to TRBJ2-7; D is possibly TRBD2 (6 bases). Trimming pared 1 base from V and 11 bases from J, leaving 21 bases between. The CDR3 loop spans 15 amino acids. From germline, CDR1 is SGHVS and CDR2 FQNEAQ.

This chain's CDR3 is CASSFSPSLTSGRAHEQFF. Written as DNA, the CDR3 is TGCGCCAGCAGCTTTTCTCCTTCCTTGACTAGCGGGAGGGCCCATGAGCAGTTCTTC. This chain uses TRBV5-1 with TRBJ2-1; 14 bases align to TRBD2. V trimming: 2 bases; J trimming: 8 bases; junction bases outside the gene matches: 15. The CDR3 consists of 19 residues. Germline assignment: CDR1 SGHRS and CDR2 YFSETQ. Full variable domain (outside the CDR3, taken from reference TRBV5-1 and TRBJ2-1): KAGVTQTPRYLIKTRGQQVTLSCSPISGHRSVSWYQQTPGQGLQFLFEYFSETQRNKGNFPGRFSGRQFSNSRSEMNVSTLELGDSALYLCASSFSPSLTSGRAHEQFFGPGTRLTVL.